Each of the 15 T cell receptor beta chains below was sequenced from the same sample in a study of T-cell reconstitution after alpha-beta-depleted transplantation in children. Preparation of the TCRbeta library involved a method that used unique molecular identifiers. MiXCR, applied by TCRdb to the PCR reads, yields one record per CDR3 protein. This sample carries about 500,000 distinct CDR3 sequences, about 30% of them seen once, and the ten largest clones take roughly 2.5%. Sequencing used PBMCs from the stem cell graft donor, obtained from the stem cell graft. The receptors derive from a human donor who donated a stem cell graft to a child with aplastic anemia.

The genes are TRBV2 and TRBJ2-5; a possible D gene is TRBD1 (5 bases). This CDR3 region has 15 residues. Trimming left V 9 bases short and J 0 bases short, with 17 bases between. CDR1 and CDR2 (germline): SNHLY, FYNNEI. The CDR3 DNA follows: TGTGCCAGTGGAAGGGGAAACAAGTACCAAGAGACCCAGTACTTC. Translated: CASGRGNKYQETQYF.

This clonotype was counted between two and nine times. V and J are TRBV5-1 and TRBJ2-3, with 7 bases aligning to TRBD2. Germline CDR1 and CDR2: SGHRS and YFSETQ. This CDR3 has 14 residues. J lost 2 bases, V lost 5 bases, and 5 bases had no gene match. The CDR3 DNA follows: TGCGCCAGCAGATCGGGAGGACTCACAGATACGCAGTATTTT. Protein sequence: CASRSGGLTDTQYF.

The rearrangement joins TRBV4-3 to TRBJ2-7; TRBD2 agrees at 9 bases. CDR3 length: 15 residues. Germline values: CDR1 LGHNA, CDR2 YSLEER. V lost 3 bases, J lost 1 base, and 4 bases stayed unmatched. In nucleotides, the CDR3 is TGCGCCAGCAGCCAGGAGCGGGAGGAGTCCTACGAGCAGTACTTC. Its translation: CASSQEREESYEQYF.

This clonotype was detected once. This sequence joins TRBV27 and TRBJ1-2; no clear D. The V gene lost 2 bases and the J gene lost 4 bases, with 14 bases spanning the gap. Germline-derived CDR1 and CDR2 are MNHEY and SMNVEV (reference sequence). This CDR3 contains 15 residues. The CDR3 DNA reads TGTGCCAGCAGTTTAAGTGCCGGGGATACCTATGGCTACACCTTC. It translates to CASSLSAGDTYGYTF.

The chain uses TRBV5-1 and TRBJ2-5; 8 nucleotides agree with TRBD2. Germline values: CDR1 SGHRS, CDR2 YFSETQ. The CDR3 runs to 15 residues. The V gene end was trimmed by 1 base and the J gene end by 11 bases; junction bases not matched to a gene: 13. This CDR3 reads CASSLRPPGLEAQYF. DNA for the CDR3: TGCGCCAGCAGCTTGAGGCCCCCGGGACTAGAGGCTCAGTACTTC.

V usage is TRBV7-6 and J usage is TRBJ1-5; D gene uncertain. With 3 bases removed from V and 5 bases from J, the gap between germline ends came to 8 bases. Looked up from germline, CDR1 is SGHVS and CDR2 is FNYEAQ. CDR3 length: 13 amino acids. CDR3 sequence reads: CASSLDYYQPQHF. Here the CDR3 DNA reads TGTGCCAGCAGCTTGGACTACTATCAGCCCCAGCATTTT.

This chain joins TRBV2 and TRBJ1-1; D might be TRBD1 (5 bases). CDR1 is SNHLY and CDR2 is FYNNEI in the germline V gene. The length of the CDR3 is 13 residues. The V and J ends lost 3 bases and 6 bases respectively, with 11 bases between them. CDR3: CASSERGAAEAFF. For the CDR3, the DNA is TGTGCCAGCAGTGAGCGGGGCGCGGCTGAAGCTTTCTTT.

This clonotype came up a few times. The rearrangement uses TRBV10-3 and TRBJ2-7; tentatively, D is TRBD2 (6 bases). The germline V gene has CDR1 ENHRY and CDR2 SYGVKD. The CDR3 is 17 amino acids. V lost 8 bases, J lost 0 bases, and 23 bases lay in between. The CDR3 sequence: CAIGSGREVGSSYEQYV. The CDR3 DNA reads as TGTGCCATCGGTTCTGGCAGAGAGGTCGGGAGCTCCTACGAGCAGTACGTC.

The chain links TRBV20-1 to TRBJ2-1, with D possibly TRBD2 on 5 matching bases. The CDR3 is 16 residues long. CDR1 is DFQATT, CDR2 SNEGSKA, per germline (reference sequence). The V gene lost 6 bases and the J gene lost 0 bases, with 18 bases spanning the gap. For the CDR3, the DNA is TGCAGTGCCGGTGGGAGATCCGGAAGCTCCTACAATGAGCAGTTCTTC. Its protein product is CSAGGRSGSSYNEQFF.

The chain couples TRBV7-9 to TRBJ1-2, with 7 bases lining up with TRBD1. The germline V gene has CDR1 SEHNR and CDR2 FQNEAQ (reference sequence). The CDR3 loop spans 12 amino acids. V gave up 10 bases and J gave up 5 bases; unmatched junction bases: 7. The CDR3 bases are TGTGCCACGGAACAGGGGTCGTATGGCTACACCTTC. Protein product: CATEQGSYGYTF.

This chain joins TRBV6-1 and TRBJ1-5; TRBD1 might be the D (6 bases). CDR1 MNHNS and CDR2 SASEGT come from the germline V gene. This CDR3 region has 14 residues. Trimming took 10 bases from V and 3 from J, leaving 16 bases between them. The CDR3: CATRPGANNQPQHF. In DNA, the CDR3 is TGTGCCACCAGACCGGGGGCCAACAATCAGCCCCAGCATTTT.

The CDR3 spells CASSSGHLVAEQFF. The CDR3, as DNA: TGTGCCAGCTCATCGGGACACCTCGTGGCTGAGCAGTTCTTC. V usage is TRBV18 and J usage is TRBJ2-1, with D maybe TRBD1 (6 bases). The CDR3 runs 14 residues. CDR1 and CDR2 (germline): KGHSH, LQKENI. Trimming removed 5 bases at V and 9 bases at J, with 17 bases between.

This clonotype has just a few counts. The chain combines TRBV20-1 with TRBJ2-4; D possibly corresponds to TRBD1 (5 bases). Germline CDR1 DFQATT, CDR2 SNEGSKA (reference sequence). V lost 6 bases and J lost 0, with 15 bases in between. This CDR3 is 15 amino acids long. The CDR3 here is CSAGRGLLAKNIQYF. CDR3 coding DNA: TGCAGTGCGGGTAGGGGCCTCCTAGCCAAAAACATTCAGTACTTC.

Remarks on this clonotype: At one end the junction does not follow the germline gene, possibly because of a read error. V is TRBV20-1 and J is TRBJ2-4; D is uncertain. This CDR3 contains 16 residues. Germline V gives CDR1 DFQATT, CDR2 SNEGSKA (reference sequence). This chain's CDR3 is CCARDPSQGFNDIQYF. The CDR3 bases are TGCTGTGCTAGAGATCCCTCCCAAGGGTTTAACGACATTCAGTACTTC.

This clonotype showed up just a few times. The chain links TRBV12-3 or TRBV12-4 to TRBJ2-5; D may be TRBD1 (7 bases). The CDR3 consists of 14 residues. V shed 8 bases and J shed 6 bases, with 19 bases lying between them. The CDR3 sequence: CASLRGALVQTQYF. The CDR3 DNA sequence: TGTGCCAGCCTCAGGGGGGCCCTAGTGCAGACCCAGTACTTC.